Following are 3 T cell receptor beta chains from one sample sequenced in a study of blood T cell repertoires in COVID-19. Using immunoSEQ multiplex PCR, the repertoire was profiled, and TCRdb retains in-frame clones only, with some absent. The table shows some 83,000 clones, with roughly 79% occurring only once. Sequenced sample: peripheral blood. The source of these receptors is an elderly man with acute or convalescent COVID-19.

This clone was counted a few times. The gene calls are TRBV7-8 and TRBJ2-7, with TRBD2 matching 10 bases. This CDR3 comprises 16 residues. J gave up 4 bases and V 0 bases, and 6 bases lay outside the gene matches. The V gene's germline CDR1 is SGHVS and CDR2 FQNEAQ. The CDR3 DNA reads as TGTGCCAGCAGCTTAGCCGAAGGACTAGCGGCTTACGAGCAGTACTTC. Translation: CASSLAEGLAAYEQYF.

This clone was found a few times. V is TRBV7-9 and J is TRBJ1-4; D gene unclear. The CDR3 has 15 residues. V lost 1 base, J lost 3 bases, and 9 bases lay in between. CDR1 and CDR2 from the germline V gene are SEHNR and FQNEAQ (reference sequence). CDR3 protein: CASSLEGGANEKLFF. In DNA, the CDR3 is TGTGCCAGCAGCTTAGAGGGAGGAGCTAATGAAAAACTGTTTTTT.

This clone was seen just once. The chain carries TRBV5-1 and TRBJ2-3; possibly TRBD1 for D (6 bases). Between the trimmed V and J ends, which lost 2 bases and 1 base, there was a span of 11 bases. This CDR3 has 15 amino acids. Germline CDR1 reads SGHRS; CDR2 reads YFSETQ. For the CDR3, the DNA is TGCGCCAGCAGCTTCATGGGGGCTGGCACAGATACGCAGTATTTT. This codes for CASSFMGAGTDTQYF.